One sample yielded the 24 T cell receptor beta chains listed below, sequenced in a study of tumor and adjacent non-tumor tissue in lung cancer. No cell sorting was done before RNA was extracted from the tissue. TCRbeta libraries were built with three rounds of nested PCR, modified from ARM-PCR. MiXCR, run by TCRdb on the multiplex PCR reads, gives a single entry per CDR3 protein. The sample lists about 200,000 distinct CDR3 sequences; around 71% were seen once. The sequencing input was lung tumor tissue. The receptors stem from a man in his fifties or sixties with non-small cell lung cancer.

Details on this clonotype: A much larger clone differs by one base, so this may be a read error. The J gene is TRBJ1-2, the V gene TRBV6-5; D is perhaps TRBD1 (6 bases). Germline V lookup: CDR1 MNHEY, CDR2 SVGAGI. Trimming shortened V by 10 bases and J by 0 bases, and 15 bases separated the two germline ends. This CDR3 comprises 14 residues. The CDR3 loop reads CANSRDTTNYGYTF. CDR3 coding DNA: TGTGCCAACAGCCGGGACACCACTAACTATGGCTACACCTTC.

As for this clonotype: The CDR3 ends on some other residue instead of the conserved phenylalanine or tryptophan, so this is likely a read error. The V and J genes are TRBV20-1 and TRBJ1-5; D not certain. Per germline, CDR1 DFQATT and CDR2 SNEGSKA (reference sequence). The CDR3 spans 13 residues. V was trimmed by 5 bases and J by 3 bases, leaving 11 bases between them. In nucleotides, the CDR3 is TGCAGTGCTTTTCAAACATACAATCAGCCCCAGCATTAT. Amino acids: CSAFQTYNQPQHY.

Remarks on this clonotype: The junction does not match germline at one end; this may be a read error. CDR3 DNA: TGTGCCATCACTCCCATCTCTGGGGCCAACGTCCTGACATTC. Translating gives CAITPISGANVLTF. The gene calls are TRBV11-2 and TRBJ2-6, with D possibly being TRBD1 (5 bases). Per the germline V gene, CDR1 is SGHAT and CDR2 is FQNNGV. CDR3 length: 14 residues.

Concerning this clonotype: One junction end does not reproduce the germline sequence, and a read error may be involved. The chain carries TRBV6-6 and TRBJ2-7; weak D call: TRBD1 (7 bases). CDR1 is MNHNY and CDR2 is SVGAGI in the germline V gene (reference sequence). This CDR3 has 16 amino acids. In nucleotides, the CDR3 is TGTGCCAGTACCGATTCCGCGGGGACAGTCTTCTACAAGCAGTACTTC. Its translation: CASTDSAGTVFYKQYF.

In its sample, this clonotype was seen once. A single base separates this from a much larger clone, so it may be a read error. Given the absence of the conserved phenylalanine or tryptophan at the CDR3 end, a read error is likely. V and J are TRBV5-1 and TRBJ1-2, with D possibly being TRBD1 (5 bases). Per germline, CDR1 SGHRS and CDR2 YFSETQ. Trimming left V 4 bases short and J 8 bases short, with 21 bases between. The CDR3 totals 15 residues. Written as DNA, the CDR3 is TGCGCCAGCAGCCCGAGTACCGGGGCCTCGGAAGGCTACACCTGC. Protein product: CASSPSTGASEGYTC.

This clonotype was counted a few times. The DNA of the CDR3 is TGCAGTGCTAGAGTGGGGGGCGGCGAGGGCTACACCTTC. Translation gives CSARVGGGEGYTF. V and J are TRBV20-1 and TRBJ1-2; a possible D gene is TRBD1 (6 bases). The CDR3 totals 13 residues. Deletions cut 1 base from V and 8 bases from J, with 14 bases between. Looked up from germline, CDR1 is DFQATT and CDR2 is SNEGSKA (reference sequence).

This clonotype was detected once. The rearrangement joins TRBV2 to TRBJ2-3, with 8 nucleotides matching TRBD1. There are 15 residues in the CDR3. V lost 6 bases to trimming and J lost 2 bases; unmatched junction nucleotides: 7. CDR1 is SNHLY, CDR2 FYNNEI, per germline. The CDR3, as DNA: TGTGCCAGCAGGGACAGGGCGGCTCCCACAGATACGCAGTATTTT. Translated: CASRDRAAPTDTQYF.

This clonotype was seen many times. This rearrangement joins TRBV4-2 to TRBJ2-5; 9 nucleotides agree with TRBD1. The V gene end was trimmed by 3 bases and the J gene end by 5 bases; junction bases not matched to a gene: 7. The germline CDR1 and CDR2 sequences are LGHNA and YNFKEQ. The CDR3 totals 15 residues. The chain's CDR3 is CASSQETGGFETQYF. The CDR3 region has the DNA TGTGCCAGCAGCCAGGAGACAGGGGGTTTCGAGACCCAGTACTTC.

As regards this clonotype: The missing conserved phenylalanine or tryptophan at the end of this CDR3 makes a read error likely. The V gene is TRBV6-5, the J gene TRBJ1-2; D is unresolved. Trimming took off 0 bases at V and 7 bases at J, with 12 bases between the two ends. Per germline, CDR1 MNHEY and CDR2 SVGAGI. The CDR3 runs 14 residues. For the CDR3, the DNA is TGTGCCAGCAGTTACTCCGGAGGGAGCTTTGGCTACACCCTC. Translation gives CASSYSGGSFGYTL.

Worth noting for this clonotype: An end of the junction does not agree with germline; a read error may underlie this. The CDR3 spells CASSFPAGGVQQYF. The CDR3 coding sequence is TGTGCCAGCAGCTTTCCAGCAGGGGGCGTTCAGCAGTATTTC. The chain combines TRBV11-2 with TRBJ2-3, with 8 nucleotides matching TRBD1. The CDR3 consists of 14 residues. The germline V gene encodes CDR1 SGHAT and CDR2 FQNNGV.

Regarding this clonotype: This sequence may be a read error, since a much larger clone differs from it by one base. The chain employs TRBV12-3 or TRBV12-4 and TRBJ2-1; D gene unclear. Trimming took off 8 bases at V and 5 bases at J, with 13 bases between the two ends. This CDR3 has 13 amino acids. CDR3 residues: CASGYTPDNEQFF. The CDR3, as DNA: TGTGCCAGCGGTTATACCCCCGACAATGAGCAGTTCTTC.

This clonotype has just a few counts. The rearrangement links TRBV20-1 to TRBJ2-5; 7 nucleotides line up with TRBD1. Trimming at V came to 3 bases and at J to 7 bases, leaving 8 bases not matched to a gene. This CDR3 has 13 residues. Germline V gene data show CDR1 as DFQATT and CDR2 as SNEGSKA (reference sequence). CDR3 in DNA: TGCAGTGCTAGGGACAACAGGGGCGGGACCCAGTACTTC. The encoded protein is CSARDNRGGTQYF.

This clonotype has only one observation. A much larger clone lies a single base off, so this may be a read error. The conserved closing phenylalanine or tryptophan is absent in this CDR3, likely reflecting a read error. CDR3 loop: CSASGTSTGELFY. Written as DNA, the CDR3 is TGCAGTGCTAGCGGGACCTCCACCGGGGAGCTGTTTTAT. The rearrangement links TRBV20-1 to TRBJ2-2; the D call may be TRBD1 or TRBD2 (5 bases each). This CDR3 has 13 amino acids. Trimming took 3 bases from V and 4 from J, leaving 9 bases between them. The germline V gene has CDR1 DFQATT and CDR2 SNEGSKA (reference sequence).

This clonotype was picked up a small number of times. The V and J genes are TRBV12-3 or TRBV12-4 and TRBJ1-1, with D hard to call. This CDR3 spans 14 amino acids. The germline V and J ends were trimmed by 6 bases and 4 bases, with 15 bases remaining between them. The CDR3 DNA sequence: TGTGCCAGCAGACCCTCTAACGGCGGCACTGAAGCTTTCTTT. Protein: CASRPSNGGTEAFF.

This clonotype was counted a few times. The chain couples TRBV10-2 to TRBJ2-5; the D gene is possibly TRBD2 (6 bases). The V end lost 6 bases, the J end lost 2 bases, and 10 bases lay between the germline ends. This CDR3 is 13 amino acids long. CDR1 is WSHSY, CDR2 SAAADI, per germline. The CDR3 coding sequence is TGCGCCAGCAGCCGCGGGGCGCAAGAGACCCAGTACTTC. It yields the protein CASSRGAQETQYF.

The J gene is TRBJ2-3, the V gene TRBV6-1; 8 bases match TRBD2. Per the germline V gene, CDR1 is MNHNS and CDR2 is SASEGT. Unmatched junction bases numbered 18, after V lost 2 bases and J lost 14 bases. The CDR3 extends over 16 amino acids. CDR3 sequence reads: CASSEHGRAREDTLYF. Here the CDR3 DNA reads TGTGCCAGCAGTGAACACGGGAGGGCCAGGGAAGATACACTGTATTTT.

Only a few counts were recorded for this clonotype. The CDR3 carries no conserved terminal phenylalanine or tryptophan, so it likely arises from a read error. The DNA is omitted, as the CDR3 cannot be located on it reliably, and the CDR3 follows TCRdb's listing. This rearrangement joins TRBV5-4 to TRBJ2-3; the table names TRBD1, a call not compared with the DNA. Germline CDR1 and CDR2: SGHNT and YYREEE (reference sequence). The CDR3 totals 13 residues, both ends included. The CDR3: CASSFTGQDTQYL.

The chain employs TRBV19 and TRBJ2-4; 15 bases align to TRBD2. Germline-derived CDR1 and CDR2 are LNHDA and SQIVND (reference sequence). Unmatched junction bases numbered 9, after V lost 6 bases and J lost 9 bases. This CDR3 contains 16 residues. The CDR3 nucleotides read TGTGCCAGTAGCCGGACTAGCGGGGGGGTAGTAGGCATTCAGTACTTC. As protein: CASSRTSGGVVGIQYF.

Concerning this clonotype: One junction end disagrees with the germline gene, perhaps due to a read error. The V and J genes are TRBV5-5 and TRBJ2-5, with D possibly TRBD2 on 6 matching bases. This CDR3 is built from 14 residues. In germline, CDR1 is SGHKS, CDR2 YYEKEE (reference sequence). CDR3 in amino acids: CAGSLPYGGETQYF. The CDR3 DNA reads TGTGCCGGCAGCCTACCGTACGGGGGAGAGACCCAGTACTTC.

As for this clonotype: Sequence at one end of the junction differs from germline and may be a read error. The chain joins TRBV11-3 to TRBJ2-5; possible D gene TRBD1, 5 bases. Germline V CDR1 and CDR2: SGHNT, YENEEA. This CDR3 comprises 15 residues. This chain's CDR3 is CATSLGVQGEETQYF. In DNA, the CDR3 is TGTGCCACCAGCTTAGGGGTGCAAGGGGAAGAGACCCAGTACTTC.

Comment on this clonotype: One junction end disagrees with the germline gene, perhaps due to a read error. This rearrangement joins TRBV30 to TRBJ1-2; D is unresolved. The V gene's germline CDR1 is GTSNPN and CDR2 SVGIG (reference sequence). This CDR3 contains 11 residues. The CDR3 coding sequence is TGCGCCTGGAGCTCGGGCCCTGGCTACACCTTC. Its protein is CAWSSGPGYTF.

As to this clonotype: A read error is possible here, since a much larger clone lies one base away. The chain links TRBV4-3 to TRBJ2-7; no clear D. Germline CDR1 reads LGHNA; CDR2 reads YSLEER. The CDR3 covers 14 residues. The CDR3 bases are TGCGCCAGGAGCCAAGATCCTTCCCAAGGCGAGCAGTACTTC. The encoded protein is CARSQDPSQGEQYF.

This clonotype turned up a few times. This may arise from a read error, as a much more abundant clone is one base away. As DNA, the CDR3 is TGCAGTGCTAGACCCTTAGTGGGAGGGTCGTTTTACGAGCAGTACTTC. This codes for CSARPLVGGSFYEQYF. V gene TRBV20-1 combines with J gene TRBJ2-7, with TRBD2 identical over 7 bases. The CDR3 totals 16 residues. With 2 bases clipped from V and 4 bases from J, the junction kept 14 bases outside the gene matches. From germline, CDR1 is DFQATT and CDR2 SNEGSKA (reference sequence).

This clonotype showed up just once. At one end, the junction sequence differs from germline, possibly due to a read error. The gene calls are TRBV6-1 and TRBJ2-7, with 11 bases lining up with TRBD1. The DNA end is more similar to TRBJ2-1, so the J call may be wrong. The CDR3 is 13 residues long. Germline lookup yields CDR1 MNHNS and CDR2 SASEGT. The CDR3 DNA is TGTGCCAGTAGTGTCCGGACAGGGGGCGAGCAGTTCTTC. Its protein is CASSVRTGGEQFF.